These 28 T cell receptor beta chains share one sample of origin, sequenced in a study of identical twins. TCRdb recomputed calls from the 5' RACE reads with MiXCR, one row per CDR3 protein. The sample has about 450,000 distinct CDR3 sequences, less than 20% seen once. Sequencing used naive T cells sorted from blood. These receptors came from a man in his forties or fifties in good health.

V and J are TRBV21-1 and TRBJ1-5. TRBV21-1 is a pseudogene. The CDR3 runs to 16 residues. CDR3 coding DNA: TGTGCCAGCGGCACGGGAGGGCAGGATAGCAATCAGCCCCAGCATTTT. Its translation: CASGTGGQDSNQPQHF.

This clonotype has a count of ten or more. The J gene is TRBJ1-1, the V gene TRBV27, with D unresolved. Germline V gene sequence: CDR1 MNHEY, CDR2 SMNVEV (reference sequence). The CDR3 is made up of 13 amino acids. Trimming cost V 5 bases and J 1 base, with 8 bases left between them. This CDR3 is CASSPAANTEAFF. CDR3 sequence (DNA): TGTGCCAGCAGTCCGGCAGCGAACACTGAAGCTTTCTTT.

V usage is TRBV20-1 and J usage is TRBJ2-7, with unresolved D. Trimming cost V 1 base and J 0 bases, with 10 bases left between them. This CDR3 region has 14 residues. CDR1 and CDR2 (germline): DFQATT, SNEGSKA (reference sequence). Here the CDR3 reads CSARARLDSYEQYF. The CDR3 nucleotides read TGCAGTGCTAGAGCGCGGCTAGACTCCTACGAGCAGTACTTC.

This clonotype has a count of ten or more. The chain couples TRBV27 to TRBJ2-2; unclear D gene. Per germline, CDR1 MNHEY and CDR2 SMNVEV (reference sequence). The CDR3 length is 14 residues. V lost 5 bases, J lost 0 bases, and 7 bases lay in between. CDR3 region: CASSTAANTGELFF. Here the CDR3 DNA reads TGTGCCAGCAGTACGGCGGCGAACACCGGGGAGCTGTTTTTT.

The chain is built from TRBV4-3 and TRBJ1-1; no clear D gene. Trimming removed 0 bases from V and 3 bases from J, with 8 bases in between. Germline V gene data show CDR1 as LGHNA and CDR2 as YSLEER. The CDR3 spans 14 residues. The CDR3 protein is CASSQDSIHTEAFF. CDR3 in DNA: TGCGCCAGCAGCCAAGATTCTATACACACTGAAGCTTTCTTT.

The chain has TRBV20-1 and TRBJ1-1, with 7 bases that match TRBD1. The CDR3 sequence is 13 residues long. Trimming took 6 bases from V and 3 from J; bases not matched to a gene: 7. In germline, CDR1 is DFQATT, CDR2 SNEGSKA (reference sequence). The CDR3, as DNA: TGCAGTGCGCTCGACAGGGTGGACACTGAAGCTTTCTTT. Amino acid sequence: CSALDRVDTEAFF.

This chain joins TRBV7-9 and TRBJ2-1, with 9 bases aligning to TRBD1. V gave up 5 bases and J gave up 4 bases; unmatched junction bases: 12. The CDR3 extends over 17 amino acids. Germline-derived CDR1 and CDR2 are SEHNR and FQNEAQ (reference sequence). CDR3 region: CASSPGTGFVGYNEQFF. CDR3 coding DNA: TGTGCCAGCAGCCCCGGGACAGGGTTCGTCGGGTACAATGAGCAGTTCTTC.

This clonotype was seen ten or more times. This chain uses TRBV6-1 with TRBJ1-1, with a weak D call TRBD1 (5 bases). In germline, CDR1 is MNHNS, CDR2 SASEGT. V was cut by 7 bases and J by 2 bases, with 11 bases left in between. The length of the CDR3 is 13 residues. The CDR3 loop is CASIRQSNTEAFF. The CDR3 bases are TGTGCCAGCATCCGACAGAGTAACACTGAAGCTTTCTTT.

There are many counts of this clonotype. The gene calls are TRBV10-3 and TRBJ2-1; 7 nucleotides agree with TRBD2. The V and J ends lost 0 bases and 8 bases, in that order; junction bases with no gene match: 4. The CDR3 spans 14 residues. Germline values: CDR1 ENHRY, CDR2 SYGVKD. Here the CDR3 reads CAISESNGRDEQFF. The CDR3 DNA reads TGTGCCATCAGTGAGTCGAATGGGAGGGATGAGCAGTTCTTC.

There are many counts of this clonotype. J is TRBJ2-7 and V is TRBV27, with 12 bases aligning to TRBD1. In germline, CDR1 is MNHEY, CDR2 SMNVEV (reference sequence). CDR3 size: 15 residues. J was trimmed by 6 bases and V by 0 bases; bases with no gene match: 3. The CDR3 loop is CASSLSGTGGSEQYF. The CDR3 region has the DNA TGTGCCAGCAGTTTATCCGGGACAGGGGGCAGCGAGCAGTACTTC.

Only one count was recorded for this clonotype. The chain is built from TRBV29-1 and TRBJ2-3; maybe TRBD1 (5 bases). This CDR3 has 14 residues. V gave up 5 bases and J gave up 1 base, with 13 bases separating them. Germline V lookup: CDR1 SQVTM, CDR2 ANQGSEA. The DNA of the CDR3 is TGCAGCGTTCCTCAGGACACCGGCACAGATACGCAGTATTTT. It translates to CSVPQDTGTDTQYF.

V and J are TRBV4-2 and TRBJ2-2; 7 nucleotides match TRBD1. J was trimmed by 2 bases and V by 2 bases; bases with no gene match: 8. Germline CDR1 is LGHNA and CDR2 is YNFKEQ. CDR3 length: 17 amino acids. The CDR3 sequence: CASSQLPQGLNTGELFF. The CDR3 DNA follows: TGTGCCAGCAGCCAACTACCACAGGGGCTTAACACCGGGGAGCTGTTTTTT.

This chain joins TRBV9 and TRBJ2-1; perhaps TRBD2 as D (7 bases). The CDR3 runs 19 residues. The V and J ends lost 0 bases and 8 bases respectively, with 27 bases between them. Germline V lookup: CDR1 SGDLS, CDR2 YYNGEE. The CDR3 bases are TGTGCCAGCAGCGTAGGTGGCGGGGGCCAAACAATATTCGTGGATGAGCAGTTCTTC. Its translation is CASSVGGGGQTIFVDEQFF. The complete variable domain, with remaining parts taken from reference TRBV9 and TRBJ2-1, reads DSGVTQTPKHLITATGQRVTLRCSPRSGDLSVYWYQQSLDQGLQFLIQYYNGEERAKGNILERFSAQQFPDLHSELNLSSLELGDSALYFCASSVGGGGQTIFVDEQFFGPGTRLTVL.

This clonotype was counted many times. CDR3 loop: CASSQDRVLGLSGAGYTF. CDR3 coding DNA: TGCGCCAGCAGCCAAGATAGGGTTTTAGGACTTTCTGGCGCCGGCTACACCTTC. The rearrangement links TRBV4-1 to TRBJ1-2; D ambiguous. The germline gives CDR1 MGHRA, CDR2 YSYEKL. This CDR3 has 18 residues. V was shortened by 0 bases and J by 8 bases, with 25 bases between the two germline ends.

This clonotype has ten or more counts. The rearrangement uses TRBV29-1 and TRBJ2-1; 12 nucleotides agree with TRBD2. Germline values: CDR1 SQVTM, CDR2 ANQGSEA. Unmatched junction bases numbered 5, after V lost 3 bases and J lost 5 bases. CDR3 size: 15 residues. This chain's CDR3 is CSVDSSGRAHNEQFF. The CDR3 nucleotides are TGCAGCGTTGATTCTAGCGGGAGGGCCCACAATGAGCAGTTCTTC.

Here the CDR3 DNA reads TGCGCCAGCAGCCAAGCTCTAGCGGGAGGCTACGAGCAGTACTTC. Translated: CASSQALAGGYEQYF. V usage is TRBV4-1 and J usage is TRBJ2-7; 11 bases agree with TRBD2. From germline, CDR1 is MGHRA and CDR2 YSYEKL. J was trimmed by 3 bases and V by 1 base; bases with no gene match: 2. The CDR3 length is 15 residues.

In its sample, this clonotype was seen a few times. The chain links TRBV10-3 to TRBJ1-2; 7 bases fit TRBD1. J was trimmed by 4 bases and V by 5 bases; bases with no gene match: 7. The CDR3 covers 14 residues. CDR1 is ENHRY and CDR2 is SYGVKD in the germline V gene. Written as DNA, the CDR3 is TGTGCCATCAGTACGACAGGGAGCGTCTATGGCTACACCTTC. This encodes CAISTTGSVYGYTF.

This clonotype occurred many times. The rearrangement links TRBV27 to TRBJ2-7, with D uncertain. Germline V lookup: CDR1 MNHEY, CDR2 SMNVEV (reference sequence). This CDR3 has 14 amino acids. V was pared by 0 bases and J by 1 base, with 7 bases between. In nucleotides, the CDR3 is TGTGCCAGCAGTTTATCTTTCGGTTCCTACGAGCAGTACTTC. Translating gives CASSLSFGSYEQYF.

There are a few counts of this clonotype. This sequence joins TRBV7-8 and TRBJ1-4, with D tentatively TRBD1 (6 bases). With 2 bases removed from V and 7 bases from J, the gap between germline ends came to 14 bases. The CDR3 has 15 amino acids. Germline lookup yields CDR1 SGHVS and CDR2 FQNEAQ. The CDR3 region is CASSLTGGASEKLFF. CDR3 coding DNA: TGTGCCAGCAGCTTAACCGGGGGCGCGTCTGAAAAACTGTTTTTT. The whole variable domain, filled in from reference TRBV7-8 and TRBJ1-4, reads GAGVSQSPRYKVAKRGQDVALRCDPISGHVSLFWYQQALGQGPEFLTYFQNEAQLDKSGLPSDRFFAERPEGSVSTLKIQRTQQEDSAVYLCASSLTGGASEKLFFGSGTQLSVL.

This chain links TRBV7-6 with TRBJ2-3; TRBD2 matches 15 bases. Germline V gene lookup returns CDR1 SGHVS and CDR2 FNYEAQ. The trim removed 5 bases at V and 9 bases at J, leaving 9 bases unmatched. This CDR3 spans 16 amino acids. This CDR3 is CASSHFRTSGGDTQYF. CDR3 DNA sequence: TGTGCCAGCAGCCATTTTAGGACTAGCGGGGGGGACACGCAGTATTTT.

This chain connects TRBV5-8 to TRBJ2-3; no definite D call. This CDR3 region has 14 residues. V was clipped by 4 bases and J by 4 bases, with 13 bases between them. Germline assignment: CDR1 SGHTS and CDR2 YDEGEE. The CDR3 DNA reads TGTGCCAGCAGCCTATCGACGGAGTCAGATACGCAGTATTTT. Translating it yields CASSLSTESDTQYF. The variable domain in full, with the rest retrieved from reference TRBV5-8 and TRBJ2-3, is EAGVTQSPTHLIKTRGQQATLRCSPISGHTSVYWYQQALGLGLQFLLWYDEGEERNRGNFPPRFSGRQFPNYSSELNVNALELEDSALYLCASSLSTESDTQYFGPGTRLTVL.

The table lists this clonotype with a few counts. The genes are TRBV28 and TRBJ2-1, with 8 nucleotides matching TRBD2. From germline, CDR1 is MDHEN and CDR2 SYDVKM. The CDR3 covers 16 residues. Losses at the gene ends were 4 bases for V and 2 bases for J; bases not matched to a gene: 7. CDR3 region: CASSSEGLVPYNEQFF. CDR3 sequence (DNA): TGTGCCAGCAGTTCCGAGGGACTAGTCCCCTACAATGAGCAGTTCTTC.

In its sample, this clonotype was seen a few times. The chain employs TRBV20-1 and TRBJ2-7, with D perhaps being TRBD1 or TRBD2 (5 bases each). The CDR3 totals 13 residues. V lost 3 bases and J lost 5, with 14 bases in between. Looked up from germline, CDR1 is DFQATT and CDR2 is SNEGSKA (reference sequence). For the CDR3, the DNA is TGCAGTGCTAGTGGCCCTCGGGGCGACGAGCAGTACTTC. Its protein is CSASGPRGDEQYF.

This clonotype was seen at least ten times. The gene calls are TRBV6-1 and TRBJ1-5; 7 nucleotides align to TRBD1. The CDR3 extends over 14 amino acids. J was trimmed by 6 bases and V by 6 bases; bases with no gene match: 8. CDR1 is MNHNS and CDR2 is SASEGT in the germline V gene. The CDR3 bases are TGTGCCAGCAGACCGACAGGGAGGAGTCAGCCCCAGCATTTT. Protein sequence: CASRPTGRSQPQHF.

The rearrangement joins TRBV11-2 to TRBJ2-3; no definite D call. The CDR3 is made up of 14 amino acids. The V gene lost 5 bases and the J gene lost 6 bases, with 15 bases spanning the gap. In germline, CDR1 is SGHAT, CDR2 FQNNGV. The CDR3 DNA follows: TGTGCCAGCAGCCACGACTCTGGCCCCGATACGCAGTATTTT. Amino acids: CASSHDSGPDTQYF.

The V gene is TRBV10-3, the J gene TRBJ2-7; D ambiguous. This CDR3 has 15 residues. Germline assignment: CDR1 ENHRY and CDR2 SYGVKD. Trimming took off 7 bases at V and 0 bases at J, with 16 bases between the two ends. The CDR3 coding sequence is TGTGCCATCACCGTCCCCGGGTACGACTCCTACGAGCAGTACTTC. Translating gives CAITVPGYDSYEQYF.

This clonotype was seen more than once but under ten times. The rearrangement links TRBV6-2 or TRBV6-3 to TRBJ1-1; D perhaps matches TRBD1 (5 bases). The CDR3 spans 15 residues. V was shortened by 2 bases and J by 1 base, with 11 bases between the two germline ends. CDR1 and CDR2 (germline): MNHEY, SVGEGT. The CDR3 nucleotides read TGTGCCAGCAGTTACGGGGGTTTGGGGAACACTGAAGCTTTCTTT. It translates to CASSYGGLGNTEAFF.

The count of this clonotype is one. The chain couples TRBV20-1 to TRBJ2-7, with D maybe TRBD1 (9 bases). Trimming removed 5 bases at V and 7 bases at J, with 24 bases between. The CDR3 is made up of 15 amino acids. Germline assignment: CDR1 DFQATT and CDR2 SNEGSKA (reference sequence). The CDR3 DNA is TGCAGTGCTGCGGGGGGACAGGGCCCCTCGGGAGAGCAGTACTTC. Translating it yields CSAAGGQGPSGEQYF.